This T cell receptor beta chain was identified during a study of blood T cell repertoires in COVID-19 (dated by TCRdb to the early 2020s). About the full investigation: Collaborator samples came from the United States, Italy and Spain and covered acute and convalescent phases of COVID-19. Nearly every sample came with metadata listing a de-identified subject ID, COVID-19 status, age in years and sex. Where available, HLA class I and class II types were obtained from metadata supplied by the sample provider rather than from assay-based typing. Samples came from the ongoing ImmuneRACE study (first 160 participants) plus 1,254 subjects from 6 global collaborators. The repertoires were released in a freely available public database intended as a resource for research on the immune response to SARS-CoV-2. Deeply sampled blood TCRbeta repertoires from subjects exposed to, actively infected with, or recovered from COVID-19 were included in the dataset. The material from the prospective study consisted of cDNA or gDNA derived from T cells, B-cell-depleted T cells, or PBMCs.

The collaborating institutions used their own protocols to collect whole blood in K2EDTA tubes. Collaborator samples were shipped for TCRbeta analysis as frozen whole blood, isolated PBMCs, or DNA extracted from either sample type. In the case of this clone: No cognate antigen has been identified for it. No clone much larger than this one lies a single base away; base qualities are absent.

Broader findings and caveats from the paper: The quantity of clinical and demographic metadata differed by source and by participant and was supplied without curation.

TCRbeta CDR3 regions were amplified from genomic DNA by means of the immunoSEQ Assay, a bias-controlled multiplex PCR. The source study handled its data this way. The number of nucleated cells in each sample was estimated from the amplification of reference gene primers within the assay. To quantify the absolute abundance of each unique TCRbeta CDR3 rearrangement, sequence reads were collapsed and filtered. For each sample, productive Simpson clonality was calculated by taking the square root of Simpson's diversity index across productive rearrangements. TCRdb provides this immuneACCESS table in a form limited to in-frame rearrangements. Some clones are lacking; in checked studies, under half of them reflect an unresolved V gene, and why the rest are absent is not known. V, J and clone size derive from that table, while D and trimming were established from the DNA sequence. This sample is represented by 15,000 to 20,000 clones; roughly 90% of them were singletons. The ten largest clones take up about 7.4% of the sample.

Sequencing used peripheral blood. This sequence was found in an older woman with active COVID-19.

The DNA sequence is given as TGTGCCAGCAGTGCCCCGGGACAGTTTGACTCCTATAATTCACCCCTCCACTTT. This yields the protein CASSAPGQFDSYNSPLHF. This sequence uses TRBV6-1 and TRBJ1-6, with 7 junctional bases fitting TRBD1. The CDR3 spans 18 residues, from the cysteine through the phenylalanine. Only CDR3 DNA remains: 54 bases, in frame from the first base. The germline V gene supplies CDR1 MNHNS and CDR2 SASEGT. For this chain, trimming is 4 bases at the V end and 0 bases at the J end, and the number of junction bases without a gene match is 9.